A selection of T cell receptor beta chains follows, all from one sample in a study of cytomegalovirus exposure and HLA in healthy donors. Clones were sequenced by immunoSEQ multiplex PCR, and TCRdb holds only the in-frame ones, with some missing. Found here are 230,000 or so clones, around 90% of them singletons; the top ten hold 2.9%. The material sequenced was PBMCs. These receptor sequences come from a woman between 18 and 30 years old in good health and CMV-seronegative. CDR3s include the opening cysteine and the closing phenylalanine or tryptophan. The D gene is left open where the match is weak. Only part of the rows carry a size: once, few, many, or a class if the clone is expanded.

CDR3: CASSPGTSSYEQYF; DNA: TGTGCCAGCAGTCCAGGGACTAGCAGCTACGAGCAGTACTTC; size: NA; D: TRBD2; V: TRBV27; J: TRBJ2-7
CDR3: CASSVVATEAFF; DNA: TGTGCCAGCAGCGTTGTGGCCACTGAAGCTTTCTTT; size: NA; D: NA; V: TRBV5-6; J: TRBJ1-1
CDR3: CASSNRGNTEAFF; DNA: TGTGCCAGTAGTAACAGGGGGAACACTGAAGCTTTCTTT; size: NA; D: TRBD1; V: TRBV19; J: TRBJ1-1
CDR3: CAISEDRGLDGANVLTF; DNA: TGTGCCATCAGTGAGGACAGGGGGCTTGATGGGGCCAACGTCCTGACTTTC; size: NA; D: TRBD1; V: TRBV10-3; J: TRBJ2-6
CDR3: CASSQVGLESRQYF; DNA: TGTGCCAGCAGCCAAGTCGGACTAGAAAGTCGACAGTACTTC; size: NA; D: TRBD2; V: TRBV14; J: TRBJ2-7
CDR3: CASSLSQLVDEQFF; DNA: TGTGCCAGCAGTTTGTCCCAGTTGGTCGATGAGCAGTTCTTC; size: NA; D: NA; V: TRBV27; J: TRBJ2-1
CDR3: CASSYSRGNYGYTF; DNA: TGTGCCAGCAGTTACTCACGAGGGAACTATGGCTACACCTTC; size: NA; D: NA; V: TRBV6-5; J: TRBJ1-2
CDR3: CASSSTGATTDTQYF; DNA: TGTGCCAGCAGCTCCACCGGAGCCACTACAGATACGCAGTATTTT; size: NA; D: NA; V: TRBV7-3; J: TRBJ2-3
CDR3: CASSKHRDRGYDQPQHF; DNA: TGTGCCAGTAGTAAACATCGGGACAGGGGGTACGATCAGCCCCAGCATTTT; size: NA; D: TRBD1; V: TRBV19; J: TRBJ1-5
CDR3: CASSSYLGAVGTEAFF; DNA: TGTGCCAGCAGTTCTTACTTGGGGGCTGTGGGCACTGAAGCTTTCTTT; size: NA; D: NA; V: TRBV27; J: TRBJ1-1
CDR3: CASGPRGRGTEAFF; DNA: TGTGCCAGCGGACCAAGGGGGCGCGGAACTGAAGCTTTCTTT; size: NA; D: TRBD1; V: TRBV27; J: TRBJ1-1
CDR3: CASREGIVDHTEAFF; DNA: TGCGCCAGCAGGGAGGGAATCGTGGATCACACTGAAGCTTTCTTT; size: NA; D: NA; V: TRBV5-1; J: TRBJ1-1
CDR3: CASSVDTAGGANTEAFF; DNA: TGTGCCAGCAGCGTGGACACAGCTGGGGGGGCTAACACTGAAGCTTTCTTT; size: once; D: NA; V: TRBV9; J: TRBJ1-1
CDR3: CAWSVRGFTEAFF; DNA: TGTGCCTGGAGTGTACGGGGTTTCACTGAAGCTTTCTTT; size: few; D: NA; V: TRBV30; J: TRBJ1-1
CDR3: CASSQDSGVMDGYTF; DNA: TGTGCCAGCAGCCAAGATTCGGGGGTAATGGACGGCTACACCTTC; size: NA; D: NA; V: TRBV4-2; J: TRBJ1-2
CDR3: CASSEGTPSEQYF; DNA: TGTGCCAGCAGTGAGGGGACTCCTAGCGAGCAGTACTTC; size: NA; D: NA; V: TRBV6-1; J: TRBJ2-7
CDR3: CASSAIAGGPRNEQFF; DNA: TGTGCCAGCAGCGCCATAGCGGGAGGGCCTAGAAATGAGCAGTTCTTC; size: NA; D: TRBD2; V: TRBV9; J: TRBJ2-1
CDR3: CASSQPTGVGANVLTF; DNA: TGTGCCAGCAGCCAACCTACAGGGGTCGGGGCCAACGTCCTGACTTTC; size: NA; D: TRBD1; V: TRBV4-2; J: TRBJ2-6
CDR3: CASSLGLAYGGSYNEQFF; DNA: TGTGCCAGCAGCTTAGGACTAGCGTATGGGGGAAGCTACAATGAGCAGTTCTTC; size: NA; D: TRBD2; V: TRBV11-2; J: TRBJ2-1
CDR3: CASSGDSNTEAFF; DNA: TGTGCCAGCAGCGGAGACTCCAACACTGAAGCTTTCTTT; size: few; D: NA; V: TRBV9; J: TRBJ1-1
CDR3: CASSPRGGTGQPQHF; DNA: TGCGCCAGCAGTCCCCGAGGCGGCACCGGTCAGCCCCAGCATTTT; size: NA; D: NA; V: TRBV5-1; J: TRBJ1-5
CDR3: CASTGGQNSNQPQHF; DNA: TGTGCCAGCACCGGGGGACAGAATAGCAATCAGCCCCAGCATTTT; size: NA; D: TRBD1; V: TRBV28; J: TRBJ1-5
CDR3: CASSLYSGGRPGELFF; DNA: TGTGCCAGCAGTTTATATTCAGGGGGCAGGCCCGGGGAGCTGTTTTTT; size: NA; D: TRBD1; V: TRBV28; J: TRBJ2-2
CDR3: CASRIHRGSPYEQYF; DNA: TGTGCCAGCCGCATCCACAGGGGATCTCCCTACGAGCAGTACTTC; size: NA; D: TRBD1; V: TRBV6-1; J: TRBJ2-7
CDR3: CASSVTDRGTEAFF; DNA: TGTGCCAGCAGCGTAACCGACAGGGGCACTGAAGCTTTCTTT; size: NA; D: TRBD1; V: TRBV9; J: TRBJ1-1
CDR3: CASTPGLATDTQYF; DNA: TGTGCCAGCACCCCGGGACTAGCCACAGATACGCAGTATTTT; size: NA; D: TRBD2; V: TRBV2; J: TRBJ2-3
CDR3: CASSQDLTGELFF; DNA: TGTGCCAGCAGCCAAGACCTCACCGGGGAGCTGTTTTTT; size: NA; D: NA; V: TRBV14; J: TRBJ2-2
CDR3: CASSEPGLDSYEQYF; DNA: TGTGCCAGCAGTGAGCCGGGACTAGATTCCTACGAGCAGTACTTC; size: NA; D: TRBD2; V: TRBV2; J: TRBJ2-7
CDR3: CASRVTGYTEAFF; DNA: TGTGCCAGCAGGGTTACAGGGTACACTGAAGCTTTCTTT; size: NA; D: NA; V: TRBV2; J: TRBJ1-1
CDR3: CASSEASIPTETQYF; DNA: TGCGCCAGCAGTGAGGCTAGCATACCAACAGAGACCCAGTACTTC; size: NA; D: NA; V: TRBV10-2; J: TRBJ2-5
CDR3: CASSGRDSYGYTF; DNA: TGTGCCAGCAGTGGACGGGACAGCTATGGCTACACCTTC; size: NA; D: TRBD1; V: TRBV28; J: TRBJ1-2
CDR3: CASSLGFVGVEQYF; DNA: TGTGCCAGCAGTTTGGGGTTTGTAGGGGTCGAGCAGTACTTC; size: NA; D: NA; V: TRBV28; J: TRBJ2-7
CDR3: CASSLRGETQYF; DNA: TGTGCTAGCAGCTTACGCGGGGAGACCCAGTACTTC; size: NA; D: NA; V: TRBV7-7; J: TRBJ2-5
CDR3: CSVGGTSGRTYEQYF; DNA: TGCAGCGTAGGGGGGACTAGCGGGAGGACCTACGAGCAGTACTTC; size: NA; D: TRBD2; V: TRBV29-1; J: TRBJ2-7
CDR3: CASSSSQGSEQYF; DNA: TGTGCCAGCAGTTCTAGTCAGGGCTCCGAGCAGTACTTC; size: NA; D: NA; V: TRBV28; J: TRBJ2-7
CDR3: CASRKRQGESNEQFF; DNA: TGTGCCAGCAGGAAGAGACAGGGGGAATCCAATGAGCAGTTCTTC; size: NA; D: TRBD1; V: TRBV2; J: TRBJ2-1
CDR3: CASSLGLARTHNEQFF; DNA: TGTGCCAGCAGTTTGGGACTAGCCCGGACACACAATGAGCAGTTCTTC; size: NA; D: TRBD2; V: TRBV27; J: TRBJ2-1
CDR3: CASSQDVWVGVTEAFF; DNA: TGCGCCAGCAGCCAAGATGTGTGGGTAGGGGTCACTGAAGCTTTCTTT; size: NA; D: NA; V: TRBV4-1; J: TRBJ1-1
CDR3: CASSSNDRGRYYGYTF; DNA: TGTGCCAGCAGCTCAAACGACAGGGGGCGATACTATGGCTACACCTTC; size: NA; D: TRBD1; V: TRBV7-9; J: TRBJ1-2
CDR3: CASSQEQRINEKLFF; DNA: TGCGCCAGCAGCCAAGAACAGAGAATTAATGAAAAACTGTTTTTT; size: NA; D: NA; V: TRBV4-1; J: TRBJ1-4
CDR3: CASSFLGRSHNEQFF; DNA: TGTGCCAGCAGTTTCCTCGGGAGATCCCACAATGAGCAGTTCTTC; size: NA; D: NA; V: TRBV27; J: TRBJ2-1
CDR3: CASKLAPETQYF; DNA: TGTGCCAGCAAACTAGCGCCAGAGACCCAGTACTTC; size: once; D: TRBD2; V: TRBV2; J: TRBJ2-5
CDR3: CATSGQGDYGYTF; DNA: TGTGCCACCTCTGGACAGGGGGACTATGGCTACACCTTC; size: few; D: TRBD1; V: TRBV10-3; J: TRBJ1-2
CDR3: CASSQDPSAYNEQFF; DNA: TGCGCCAGCAGCCAAGATCCAAGCGCCTACAATGAGCAGTTCTTC; size: NA; D: NA; V: TRBV4-3; J: TRBJ2-1
CDR3: CASSFQGGVEKLFF; DNA: TGCGCCAGCAGCTTTCAAGGGGGTGTTGAAAAACTGTTTTTT; size: NA; D: NA; V: TRBV5-1; J: TRBJ1-4
CDR3: CASSPGAGDEKLFF; DNA: TGTGCCAGCTCACCGGGTGCCGGGGATGAAAAACTGTTTTTT; size: NA; D: NA; V: TRBV18; J: TRBJ1-4
CDR3: CASSDRDRRVEQYF; DNA: TGTGCCAGTAGTGATCGGGACAGGAGGGTAGAGCAGTACTTC; size: NA; D: TRBD1; V: TRBV19; J: TRBJ2-7
CDR3: CASSFYFAGTGPEAWRGYTF; DNA: TGTGCCAGCAGTTTCTATTTTGCCGGGACAGGGCCTGAGGCATGGAGGGGCTACACCTTC; size: NA; D: TRBD1; V: TRBV28; J: TRBJ1-2
CDR3: CASNRRSAYNEQFF; DNA: TGTGCCAGCAATCGAAGGAGCGCCTACAATGAGCAGTTCTTC; size: NA; D: NA; V: TRBV28; J: TRBJ2-1
CDR3: CASSLSPGQETQYF; DNA: TGTGCCAGCAGTTTATCTCCCGGCCAAGAGACCCAGTACTTC; size: NA; D: NA; V: TRBV28; J: TRBJ2-5
CDR3: CASSLFGDLGEAFF; DNA: TGTGCCAGCAGTTTATTCGGGGATTTGGGTGAAGCTTTCTTT; size: NA; D: NA; V: TRBV28; J: TRBJ1-1
CDR3: CASSFDRTRGEKLFF; DNA: TGCGCCAGCAGCTTCGACAGGACCCGGGGTGAAAAACTGTTTTTT; size: NA; D: NA; V: TRBV5-1; J: TRBJ1-4
CDR3: CASSLSGTGTTGELFF; DNA: TGTGCCAGCAGCTTAAGTGGGACAGGTACCACCGGGGAGCTGTTTTTT; size: NA; D: TRBD1; V: TRBV7-9; J: TRBJ2-2
CDR3: CASSSEAGVYEQYF; DNA: TGTGCCAGCAGCTCCGAGGCTGGCGTCTACGAGCAGTACTTC; size: NA; D: NA; V: TRBV28; J: TRBJ2-7
CDR3: CASSAYEPGQGVYEQYF; DNA: TGTGCCAGCAGTGCTTACGAACCGGGACAGGGGGTGTACGAGCAGTACTTC; size: NA; D: TRBD1; V: TRBV25-1; J: TRBJ2-7
CDR3: CATSRRGTRIGSYEQYF; DNA: TGTGCCACCAGCAGGCGCGGGACCCGAATAGGGTCCTACGAGCAGTACTTC; size: NA; D: NA; V: TRBV15; J: TRBJ2-7